This T cell receptor (beta chain) was identified during a study of T cells in Graves' hyperthyroidism and ophthalmopathy. Study at large: The authors collected peripheral blood at initial diagnosis, before any treatment. Overall study findings and caveats: Model-based prediction identified ophthalmopathy a median 6.5 months prior to its onset.

Worth noting for this clonotype: Its cognate antigen is unknown.

A patient was excluded if there was uncontrolled infection, other autoimmune disease, pregnancy or lactation. Clinical symptoms, serum thyroxine and TRAb, thyroid ultrasound and orbital computed tomography together formed the diagnostic basis. The trim removed 1 base at V and 8 bases at J, leaving 12 bases unmatched. This CDR3 comprises 16 residues. Germline CDR1 GTSNPN, CDR2 SVGIG (reference sequence). What was amplified from RNA transcripts were TCR beta CDR3 regions. First-round RT-PCR of the TCR CDR3 relied on the HTBI primer set. TCRdb reprocessed the multiplex PCR reads with MiXCR, giving one entry per CDR3 protein. The sample lists hundreds of thousands of distinct CDR3 sequences, less than 25% occurring once.

The source is a man younger than 40 with Graves' ophthalmopathy. Sequencing was carried out using blood. The J gene is TRBJ2-5, the V gene TRBV30; TRBD2 agrees at 11 bases. CDR3 bases: TGTGCCTGGAGTGGGGGAACTAGCGGGAGCCTCGAAACCCAGTACTTC. This translates into CAWSGGTSGSLETQYF.